This TCR beta chain was captured by sequencing in a study of T cells after yellow fever vaccination. TCRdb re-called the 5' RACE reads with MiXCR, one entry per CDR3 protein. The sample carries approximately 250,000 distinct CDR3 sequences, roughly 4.8% recorded once. At least ten counts were recorded for this clonotype. Its target is not known. The V end was cut by 5 bases, the J end by 8 bases, with 12 bases between. This CDR3 is built from 11 residues. Looked up from germline, CDR1 is SQVTM and CDR2 is ANQGSEA. Regarding the study as a whole: Some clonotypes were seen in both the CD4 and the CD8 compartments. These made up a small share and likely arose from convergent recombination.

The genes are TRBV29-1 and TRBJ1-2; D is uncertain. This sequence originates from a man aged 18 to 29 who received the YFV17D yellow fever vaccine. Source: CD4+ T cells sorted from PBMCs, taken on the day of the yellow fever booster vaccination. CDR3 nucleotide sequence: TGCAGCGTTACCCTCAGCGTGGGCTACACCTTC. Translation gives CSVTLSVGYTF.